The T cell receptor (beta chain) under discussion was sequenced for a study of T cells in Graves' hyperthyroidism and ophthalmopathy. Turning to the study itself: Peripheral blood sampling occurred at initial diagnosis, before any treatment.

RNA transcripts served as the template for amplifying TCR beta CDR3 regions. First-round RT-PCR with HTBI primers amplified the TCR CDR3 region. TCRdb independently ran MiXCR on the multiplex PCR reads; one entry per CDR3 protein. Here the sample spans around 600,000 distinct CDR3 sequences, around 14% being singletons. Diagnosis relied on clinical symptoms, serum thyroxine and TRAb, thyroid ultrasound and orbital computed tomography. This clonotype has more than one count but fewer than ten. From germline, CDR1 is GTSNPN and CDR2 SVGIG (reference sequence). CDR3 size: 14 residues. With V trimmed by 7 bases and J by 6 bases, 9 bases remained unmatched.

This clonotype originated in a woman aged 25 to 39 with Graves' hyperthyroidism. The rearrangement links TRBV30 to TRBJ2-1; 10 bases are a match to TRBD2. Input material: blood. The CDR3: CALNLGLAANEQFF. CDR3 nucleotide sequence: TGTGCCTTAAACCTCGGACTAGCGGCCAATGAGCAGTTCTTC. Full variable domain (remainder filled in from reference TRBV30 and TRBJ2-1): SQTIHQWPATLVQPVGSPLSLECTVEGTSNPNLYWYRQAAGRGLQLLFYSVGIGQISSEVPQNLSASRPQDRQFILSSKKLLLSDSGFYLCALNLGLAANEQFFGPGTRLTVL.